This T cell receptor beta chain was sequenced for a study of blood T cell repertoires in COVID-19. Study in general: The study drew acute and convalescent COVID-19 samples from the United States, Italy and Spain. The analysed material was cDNA or gDNA that came from T cells, B-cell-depleted T cells, or PBMCs.

Study processing details: Estimation of nucleated cell counts relied on the amplification of reference gene primers. Libraries were prepared by immunoSEQ multiplex PCR; TCRdb keeps only in-frame clonotypes and omits some of them. V, J and clone size derive from that table, while D and trimming were established from the DNA sequence. The sample includes under 450,000 clones, roughly four fifths of them seen just once. This clonotype originated in a human donor with acute or convalescent COVID-19. The donor label of this sample is uncertain. Sequenced sample: peripheral blood.

Here the CDR3 reads CATSDPGDGSYEQYF. CDR3 DNA: TGTGCCACCAGTGACCCAGGGGACGGGTCCTACGAGCAGTACTTC. This rearrangement joins TRBV24-1 to TRBJ2-7, with D possibly matching TRBD1 (6 bases). The CDR3 extends over 15 amino acids. The V gene lost 4 bases and the J gene lost 1 base, with 13 bases spanning the gap. Germline CDR1 and CDR2: KGHDR and SFDVKD.